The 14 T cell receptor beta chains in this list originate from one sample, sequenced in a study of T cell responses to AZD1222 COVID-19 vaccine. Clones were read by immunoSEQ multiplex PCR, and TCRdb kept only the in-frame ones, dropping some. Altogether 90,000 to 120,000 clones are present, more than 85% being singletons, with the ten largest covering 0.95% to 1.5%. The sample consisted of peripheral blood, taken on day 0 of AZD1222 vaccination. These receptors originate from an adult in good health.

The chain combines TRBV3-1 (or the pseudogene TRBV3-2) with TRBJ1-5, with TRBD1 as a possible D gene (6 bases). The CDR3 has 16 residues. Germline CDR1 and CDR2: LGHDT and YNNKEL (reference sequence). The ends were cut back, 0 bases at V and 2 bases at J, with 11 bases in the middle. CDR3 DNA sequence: TGTGCCAGCAGCCAAGAGCAGGGGCGCGGCAATCAGCCCCAGCATTTT. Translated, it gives CASSQEQGRGNQPQHF.

The CDR3 coding sequence is TGTGCCAGCAGTTTCCGGCGGGGGACCACAGATACGCAGTATTTT. The encoded protein is CASSFRRGTTDTQYF. J is TRBJ2-3 and V is TRBV27, with TRBD2 matching 7 bases. With 3 bases clipped from V and 2 bases from J, the junction kept 5 bases outside the gene matches. The CDR3 runs 15 residues. CDR1 MNHEY and CDR2 SMNVEV come from the germline V gene (reference sequence).

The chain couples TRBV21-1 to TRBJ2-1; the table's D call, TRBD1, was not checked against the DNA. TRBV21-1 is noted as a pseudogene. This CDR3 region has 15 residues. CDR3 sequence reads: CASSKMGAVIYEQFF. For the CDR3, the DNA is TGTGCCAGCAGCAAAATGGGGGCTGTAATTTATGAGCAGTTCTTC.

The CDR3 sequence: CASSPRGAGETDTQYF. CDR3 nucleotide sequence: TGTGCCAGCAGCCCCCGGGGAGCGGGAGAGACAGATACGCAGTATTTT. The V and J genes are TRBV14 and TRBJ2-3; 8 bases agree with TRBD2. V was pared by 4 bases and J by 3 bases, with 9 bases of the junction left unmatched. There are 16 residues in the CDR3. Germline assignment: CDR1 SGHDN and CDR2 FVKESK.

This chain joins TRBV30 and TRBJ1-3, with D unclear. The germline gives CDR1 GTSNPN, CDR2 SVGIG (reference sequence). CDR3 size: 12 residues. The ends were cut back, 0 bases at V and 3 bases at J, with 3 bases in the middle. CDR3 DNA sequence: TGTGCCTGGAGTGTCCTTGGAAACACCATATATTTT. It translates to CAWSVLGNTIYF.

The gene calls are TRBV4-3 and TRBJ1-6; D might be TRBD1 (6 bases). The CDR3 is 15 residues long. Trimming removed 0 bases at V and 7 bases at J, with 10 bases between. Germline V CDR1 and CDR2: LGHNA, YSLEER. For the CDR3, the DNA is TGCGCCAGCAGCCAAGATGGGACAATAAATTCACCCCTCCACTTT. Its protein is CASSQDGTINSPLHF.

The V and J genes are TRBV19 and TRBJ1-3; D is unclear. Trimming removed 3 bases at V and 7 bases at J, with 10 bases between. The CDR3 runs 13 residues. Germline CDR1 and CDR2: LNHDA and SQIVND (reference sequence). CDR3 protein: CASSIQLGNTIYF. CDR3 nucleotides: TGTGCCAGTAGTATTCAGCTGGGTAACACCATATATTTT.

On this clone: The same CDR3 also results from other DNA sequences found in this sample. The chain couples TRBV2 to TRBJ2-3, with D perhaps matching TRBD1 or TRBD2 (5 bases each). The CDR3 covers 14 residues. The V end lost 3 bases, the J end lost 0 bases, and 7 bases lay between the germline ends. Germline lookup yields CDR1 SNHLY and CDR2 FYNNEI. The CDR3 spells CASSEGTSTDTQYF. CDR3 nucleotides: TGTGCCAGCAGTGAGGGGACGAGCACAGATACGCAGTATTTT.

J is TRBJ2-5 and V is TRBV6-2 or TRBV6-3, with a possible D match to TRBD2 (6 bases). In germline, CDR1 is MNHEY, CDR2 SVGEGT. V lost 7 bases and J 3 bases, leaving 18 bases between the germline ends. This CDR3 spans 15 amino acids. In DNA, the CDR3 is TGTGCCAGCACCCCCGGCGGGGCGGGTGAAGAGACCCAGTACTTC. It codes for CASTPGGAGEETQYF.

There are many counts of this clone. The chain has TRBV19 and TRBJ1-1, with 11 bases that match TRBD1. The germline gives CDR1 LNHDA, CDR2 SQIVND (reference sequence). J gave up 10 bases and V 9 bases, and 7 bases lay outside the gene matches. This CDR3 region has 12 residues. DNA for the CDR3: TGTGCCAGCCACCGGGACAGGGGGGTAGCTTTCTTT. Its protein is CASHRDRGVAFF.

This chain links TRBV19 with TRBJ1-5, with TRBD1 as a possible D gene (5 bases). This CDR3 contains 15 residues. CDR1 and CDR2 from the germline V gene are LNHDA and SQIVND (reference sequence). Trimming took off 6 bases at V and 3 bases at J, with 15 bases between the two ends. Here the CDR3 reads CASSNWDGNNQPQHF. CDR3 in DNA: TGTGCCAGTAGCAACTGGGACGGGAACAATCAGCCCCAGCATTTT.

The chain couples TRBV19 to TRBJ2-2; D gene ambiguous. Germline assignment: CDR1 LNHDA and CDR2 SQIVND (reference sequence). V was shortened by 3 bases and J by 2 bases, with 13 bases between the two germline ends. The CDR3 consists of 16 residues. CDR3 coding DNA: TGTGCCAGTAGTATTCCATCCCACACTAACACCGGGGAGCTGTTTTTT. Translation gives CASSIPSHTNTGELFF.

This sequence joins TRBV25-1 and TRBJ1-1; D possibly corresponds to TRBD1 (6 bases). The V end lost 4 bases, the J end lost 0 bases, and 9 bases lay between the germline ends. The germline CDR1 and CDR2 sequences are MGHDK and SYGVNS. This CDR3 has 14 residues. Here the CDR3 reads CASSGDNLNTEAFF. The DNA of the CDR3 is TGTGCCAGCAGTGGGGACAACCTGAACACTGAAGCTTTCTTT.

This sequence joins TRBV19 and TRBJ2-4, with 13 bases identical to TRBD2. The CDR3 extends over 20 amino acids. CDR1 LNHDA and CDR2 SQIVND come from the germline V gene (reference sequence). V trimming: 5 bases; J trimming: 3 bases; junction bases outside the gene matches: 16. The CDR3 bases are TGTGCCAGTAGTCTTCCCCCAGGACTAGCGGGAGTTGTGGTCAAAAACATTCAGTACTTC. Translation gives CASSLPPGLAGVVVKNIQYF.